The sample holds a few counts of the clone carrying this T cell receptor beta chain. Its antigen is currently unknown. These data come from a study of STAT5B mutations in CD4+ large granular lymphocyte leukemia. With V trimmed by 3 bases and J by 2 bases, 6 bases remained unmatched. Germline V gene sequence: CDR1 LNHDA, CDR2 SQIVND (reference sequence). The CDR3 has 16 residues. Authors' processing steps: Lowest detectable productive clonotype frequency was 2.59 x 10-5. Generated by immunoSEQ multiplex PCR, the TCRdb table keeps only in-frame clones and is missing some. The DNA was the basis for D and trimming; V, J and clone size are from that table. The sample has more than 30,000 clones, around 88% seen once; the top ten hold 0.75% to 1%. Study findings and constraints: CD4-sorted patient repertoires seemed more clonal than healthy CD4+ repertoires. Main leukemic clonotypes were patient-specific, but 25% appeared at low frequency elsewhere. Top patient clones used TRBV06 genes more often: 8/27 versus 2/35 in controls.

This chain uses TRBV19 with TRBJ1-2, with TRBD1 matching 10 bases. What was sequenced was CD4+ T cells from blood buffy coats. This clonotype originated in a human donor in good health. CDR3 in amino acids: CASSMGQGIGNYGYTF. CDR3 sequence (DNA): TGTGCCAGTAGTATGGGACAGGGGATTGGGAACTATGGCTACACCTTC.